These 18 T cell receptor beta chains came from one sample sequenced in a study of OX40 agonist ivuxolimab in advanced cancers. Produced via immunoSEQ multiplex PCR; TCRdb's table is partial and in-frame only. This sample has 55,000 to 70,000 clones; approximately 83% occur once, and the top ten carry about 4.5%. Specimen: CD4+ or CD8+ T cells sorted from blood, collected in a trial of the OX40 agonist ivuxolimab. The receptors derive from an adult with an advanced solid tumor such as melanoma, head and neck, liver or kidney cancer.

This clone was detected a few times. The chain is built from TRBV28 and TRBJ1-1; possible D gene TRBD1, 6 bases. V lost 7 bases and J 1 base, leaving 10 bases between the germline ends. Germline assignment: CDR1 MDHEN and CDR2 SYDVKM. The CDR3 covers 13 residues. The CDR3 sequence: CASTQDRNTEAFF. The CDR3 nucleotides read TGTGCCAGCACTCAGGACAGGAACACTGAAGCTTTCTTT.

V usage is TRBV30 and J usage is TRBJ2-4, with a possible D match to TRBD2 (5 bases). The CDR3 spans 14 residues. Trimming removed 1 base from V and 1 base from J, with 8 bases in between. Germline CDR1 is GTSNPN and CDR2 is SVGIG (reference sequence). The CDR3 protein is CAWSDGEAKNIQYF. The CDR3 DNA reads as TGTGCCTGGAGTGACGGGGAGGCCAAAAACATTCAGTACTTC.

This chain joins TRBV7-6 and TRBJ2-3; 8 bases align to TRBD1. From germline, CDR1 is SGHVS and CDR2 FNYEAQ. Trimming at V came to 5 bases and at J to 1 base, leaving 11 bases not matched to a gene. The CDR3 is made up of 17 amino acids. CDR3 in DNA: TGTGCCAGCAGCCGACCAGACAGGGGATTGGGCACAGATACGCAGTATTTT. Its translation: CASSRPDRGLGTDTQYF. The variable domain in full, completed from reference TRBV7-6 and TRBJ2-3, reads GAGVSQSPRYKVTKRGQDVALRCDPISGHVSLYWYRQALGQGPEFLTYFNYEAQQDKSGLPNDRFSAERPEGSISTLTIQRTEQRDSAMYRCASSRPDRGLGTDTQYFGPGTRLTVL.

V and J are TRBV5-6 and TRBJ2-2; 7 bases agree with TRBD2. Germline V gives CDR1 SGHDT, CDR2 YYEEEE. There are 17 residues in the CDR3. Germline trimming cut 0 bases from V and 4 bases from J; bases unmatched to any gene: 9. DNA of the CDR3: TGTGCCAGCAGCTTGGCCCTAGGACTAGGTGGCACCGGGGAGCTGTTTTTT. It specifies CASSLALGLGGTGELFF.

The V and J genes are TRBV4-2 and TRBJ2-5, with TRBD1 matching over 7 bases. CDR1 is LGHNA and CDR2 is YNFKEQ in the germline V gene. The CDR3 has 17 amino acids. V lost 4 bases to trimming and J lost 4 bases; unmatched junction nucleotides: 15. CDR3 sequence (DNA): TGTGCCAGCAGCCCACTGACAGGGCGGGCGGGTGGAGAGACCCAGTACTTC. It translates to CASSPLTGRAGGETQYF.

The sample holds a few counts of this clone. The J gene is TRBJ2-2, the V gene TRBV30; 7 bases line up with TRBD1. V shed 3 bases and J 2 bases; nucleotides not matched to a gene: 9. Germline V gives CDR1 GTSNPN, CDR2 SVGIG (reference sequence). The CDR3 runs to 16 residues. The CDR3 coding sequence is TGTGCCTGGAGCGCAACCCGGGACAGAAACACCGGGGAGCTGTTTTTT. Translation: CAWSATRDRNTGELFF.

The genes are TRBV28 and TRBJ1-6; 8 bases agree with TRBD1. The CDR3 covers 17 residues. The V segment lost 5 bases and the J segment 10 bases; nucleotides outside the gene matches: 16. Germline loops: CDR1 MDHEN, CDR2 SYDVKM. The CDR3: CASSPLGQDSPNSPLHF. The CDR3 coding sequence is TGTGCCAGCAGTCCCTTGGGACAGGATAGCCCAAACTCACCCCTCCACTTT.

J is TRBJ1-1 and V is TRBV4-2; D uncertain. The V and J ends lost 0 bases and 11 bases respectively, with 16 bases between them. The CDR3 covers 14 residues. CDR1 and CDR2 (germline): LGHNA, YNFKEQ. The CDR3 region is CASSQDRRAKGAFF. In DNA form, the CDR3 reads TGTGCCAGCAGCCAAGATAGAAGGGCCAAAGGGGCTTTCTTT.

This clone was found once. This chain uses TRBV28 with TRBJ1-4, with D tentatively TRBD1 (6 bases). This CDR3 spans 15 amino acids. Germline lookup yields CDR1 MDHEN and CDR2 SYDVKM. Trimming stripped 5 bases from V and 2 bases from J, with 12 bases between. CDR3 amino acids: CASSTGGTTNEKLFF. CDR3 sequence (DNA): TGTGCCAGCAGTACGGGGGGCACTACTAATGAAAAACTGTTTTTT.

The J gene is TRBJ1-1, the V gene TRBV2, with D possibly matching TRBD1 (6 bases). CDR1 SNHLY and CDR2 FYNNEI come from the germline V gene. V was trimmed by 5 bases and J by 0 bases, leaving 10 bases between them. The CDR3 is 14 amino acids. CDR3 loop: CASSRGQLNTEAFF. The CDR3, as DNA: TGTGCCAGCAGTCGAGGACAGCTGAACACTGAAGCTTTCTTT.

The chain has TRBV6-6 and TRBJ1-1; tentatively, D is TRBD1 (5 bases). Germline lookup yields CDR1 MNHNY and CDR2 SVGAGI (reference sequence). With 2 bases removed from V and 3 bases from J, the gap between germline ends came to 7 bases. This CDR3 has 13 amino acids. The CDR3 nucleotides read TGTGCCAGCAGTTACGACAGCTACACTGAAGCTTTCTTT. Encoded protein: CASSYDSYTEAFF.

The rearrangement joins TRBV6-1 to TRBJ1-1; no reliable D call. The CDR3 length is 14 residues. Germline CDR1 MNHNS, CDR2 SASEGT. V lost 2 bases and J 3 bases, leaving 10 bases between the germline ends. The CDR3 sequence is CASSEREWDTEAFF. The CDR3 DNA follows: TGTGCCAGCAGTGAAAGGGAGTGGGACACTGAAGCTTTCTTT.

This rearrangement joins TRBV7-9 to TRBJ2-1; 7 bases match TRBD2. The junction had 7 bases not matched to a gene; V was cut back by 5 bases and J by 0 bases. This CDR3 comprises 16 residues. The V gene's germline CDR1 is SEHNR and CDR2 FQNEAQ (reference sequence). In DNA form, the CDR3 reads TGTGCCAGCAGCGTCAGAGCGGGGAGCTCCTACAATGAGCAGTTCTTC. This sequence encodes CASSVRAGSSYNEQFF.

V and J are TRBV7-6 and TRBJ1-5; D is unresolved. The CDR3 runs to 13 residues. V was cut by 5 bases and J by 5 bases, with 10 bases left in between. Germline V gene sequence: CDR1 SGHVS, CDR2 FNYEAQ. CDR3: CASSPSSDQPQHF. For the CDR3, the DNA is TGTGCCAGCAGCCCCAGCTCTGATCAGCCCCAGCATTTT.

This clone was observed once. This chain uses TRBV7-3 with TRBJ2-2; TRBD1 matches 11 bases. Germline values: CDR1 SGHTA, CDR2 FQGTGA. This CDR3 is 16 amino acids long. The J segment lost 5 bases and the V segment lost 2 bases, leaving 4 bases of the junction unmatched. The CDR3 loop is CASSLVDRGRTGELFF. The CDR3 coding sequence is TGTGCCAGCAGCTTAGTGGACAGGGGGCGAACCGGGGAGCTGTTTTTT. Full variable domain (outside the CDR3, taken from reference TRBV7-3 and TRBJ2-2): GAGVSQTPSNKVTEKGKYVELRCDPISGHTALYWYRQSLGQGPEFLIYFQGTGAADDSGLPNDRFFAVRPEGSVSTLKIQRTERGDSAVYLCASSLVDRGRTGELFFGEGSRLTVL.

The rearrangement uses TRBV7-8 and TRBJ1-6; no reliable D call. V was shortened by 0 bases and J by 5 bases, with 14 bases between the two germline ends. The CDR3 totals 17 residues. Germline V gene lookup returns CDR1 SGHVS and CDR2 FQNEAQ. The CDR3 is CASSLARTQRNNSPLHF. CDR3 bases: TGTGCCAGCAGCTTAGCGAGGACCCAACGAAATAATTCACCCCTCCACTTT.

The gene calls are TRBV7-9 and TRBJ2-3; 10 bases match TRBD2. Trimming cost V 5 bases and J 4 bases; bases outside gene matches: 6. The CDR3 is 15 residues long. Germline lookup yields CDR1 SEHNR and CDR2 FQNEAQ (reference sequence). This CDR3 reads CASSLASGGSDTQYF. CDR3 nucleotide sequence: TGTGCCAGCAGCCTCGCTAGCGGGGGTTCAGATACGCAGTATTTT.

The CDR3 loop is CSGAGGNNEQFF. The CDR3 coding sequence is TGCAGCGGGGCGGGCGGGAACAATGAGCAGTTCTTC. The gene calls are TRBV29-1 and TRBJ2-1; D perhaps matches TRBD2 (6 bases). This CDR3 has 12 amino acids. Germline lookup yields CDR1 SQVTM and CDR2 ANQGSEA. V was clipped by 7 bases and J by 5 bases, with 12 bases between them.